Listed below are T cell receptor beta chains from one sample, sequenced in a study of blood T cell repertoires in COVID-19. This table comes from immunoSEQ multiplex PCR, and its TCRdb copy is limited to in-frame clones, with some not included. The sample lists about 300,000 clones, under 90% occurring once. Sequenced input: PBMCs or T cells enriched from blood (not recorded which). These receptors were taken from a woman aged 18 to 35 who had recovered from COVID-19. Each CDR3 is given with its conserved first and last residue. Fields, in order: J gene, V gene, D gene, CDR3 protein. D genes are given only for firm matches.

J gene: TRBJ2-7
V gene: TRBV7-9
D gene: TRBD1
CDR3 protein: CASSRTGGLGQYF

J gene: TRBJ1-5
V gene: TRBV27
D gene: TRBD1
CDR3 protein: CASSSGTGGNQPQHF

J gene: TRBJ2-4
V gene: TRBV28
D gene: -
CDR3 protein: CAIKGVKNIQYF

J gene: TRBJ1-2
V gene: TRBV24-1
D gene: TRBD1
CDR3 protein: CATSDPGWGDRGPYGYTF

J gene: TRBJ2-5
V gene: TRBV4-1
D gene: TRBD2
CDR3 protein: CASSPGLQETQYF

J gene: TRBJ1-2
V gene: TRBV18
D gene: TRBD1
CDR3 protein: CASSPVQGTSNYGYTF

J gene: TRBJ1-1
V gene: TRBV6-5
D gene: -
CDR3 protein: CASSYNGQTPEAFF

J gene: TRBJ1-5
V gene: TRBV6-5
D gene: -
CDR3 protein: CASSYSPLQGNQPQHF

J gene: TRBJ2-1
V gene: TRBV7-9
D gene: -
CDR3 protein: CASSPPGDNEQFF

J gene: TRBJ1-5
V gene: TRBV4-1
D gene: TRBD1
CDR3 protein: CASSLGQLNQPQHF

J gene: TRBJ1-6
V gene: TRBV9
D gene: -
CDR3 protein: CASSVGEESPLHF

J gene: TRBJ2-5
V gene: TRBV11-2
D gene: TRBD2
CDR3 protein: CASMGGETQYF

J gene: TRBJ1-1
V gene: TRBV6-1
D gene: TRBD1
CDR3 protein: CASSEANRGGMNTEAFF

J gene: TRBJ2-1
V gene: TRBV3-1/TRBV3-2
D gene: -
CDR3 protein: CASSLPGTYDEQFF

J gene: TRBJ1-4
V gene: TRBV12-3/TRBV12-4
D gene: -
CDR3 protein: CASSLSIGQLFF

J gene: TRBJ2-7
V gene: TRBV28
D gene: -
CDR3 protein: CASSLDILSYEQYF

J gene: TRBJ1-2
V gene: TRBV5-1
D gene: TRBD1
CDR3 protein: CASSLRSEGQGAKSYGYTF

J gene: TRBJ2-1
V gene: TRBV28
D gene: TRBD2
CDR3 protein: CASSLRLANEQFF

J gene: TRBJ2-4
V gene: TRBV5-1
D gene: TRBD2
CDR3 protein: CASSRGLAGQGKNIQYF

J gene: TRBJ1-2
V gene: TRBV7-9
D gene: -
CDR3 protein: CASSLDQQGYGYGYTF

J gene: TRBJ2-2
V gene: TRBV7-8
D gene: TRBD2
CDR3 protein: CASSLRESGDTGELFF

J gene: TRBJ1-6
V gene: TRBV19
D gene: TRBD1
CDR3 protein: CASSRNTGDASPLHF

J gene: TRBJ2-6
V gene: TRBV10-3
D gene: TRBD1
CDR3 protein: CAISQPPGQASSGANVLTF

J gene: TRBJ2-5
V gene: TRBV29-1
D gene: TRBD2
CDR3 protein: CSVRAGGETQYF

J gene: TRBJ2-1
V gene: TRBV2
D gene: -
CDR3 protein: CASSELVLFF

J gene: TRBJ1-4
V gene: TRBV28
D gene: -
CDR3 protein: CASSEGVNEKLFF

J gene: TRBJ1-1
V gene: TRBV11-2
D gene: -
CDR3 protein: CASTSSRGTEAFF

J gene: TRBJ1-5
V gene: TRBV19
D gene: -
CDR3 protein: CASSISRFPDQPQHF

J gene: TRBJ1-2
V gene: TRBV3-1/TRBV3-2
D gene: -
CDR3 protein: CASSPPGGGNYGYTF

J gene: TRBJ1-2
V gene: TRBV5-8
D gene: -
CDR3 protein: CASSPEQGQNIYGYTF

J gene: TRBJ1-4
V gene: TRBV6-5
D gene: -
CDR3 protein: CASSYSSGNEEKLFF

J gene: TRBJ1-1
V gene: TRBV5-1
D gene: -
CDR3 protein: CASSPSGDLPEAFF

J gene: TRBJ2-7
V gene: TRBV30
D gene: -
CDR3 protein: CAWSVKGAVQQYF

J gene: TRBJ1-1
V gene: TRBV6-4
D gene: -
CDR3 protein: CASRAAEDTEAFF

J gene: TRBJ1-5
V gene: TRBV10-3
D gene: TRBD1
CDR3 protein: CAITGQGGQPQHF

J gene: TRBJ2-3
V gene: TRBV5-1
D gene: TRBD2
CDR3 protein: CASSLQGAGGGTDTQYF

J gene: TRBJ1-1
V gene: TRBV29-1
D gene: -
CDR3 protein: CSVAEGGETEAFF

J gene: TRBJ1-1
V gene: TRBV3-1/TRBV3-2
D gene: -
CDR3 protein: CASSQGSGLNTEAFF

J gene: TRBJ2-3
V gene: TRBV3-1/TRBV3-2
D gene: TRBD2
CDR3 protein: CASSHHLQSWFRTSGGVAQYF

J gene: TRBJ1-1
V gene: TRBV27
D gene: -
CDR3 protein: CASSLGSGSVNTEAFF

J gene: TRBJ1-1
V gene: TRBV11-3
D gene: -
CDR3 protein: CASSLGPDTEAFF

J gene: TRBJ2-5
V gene: TRBV4-1
D gene: -
CDR3 protein: CASSLQPGARSVETQYF

J gene: TRBJ2-7
V gene: TRBV5-1
D gene: TRBD1
CDR3 protein: CASSRQGGRPEQYF

J gene: TRBJ2-1
V gene: TRBV9
D gene: -
CDR3 protein: CASSSSASSYNEQFF

J gene: TRBJ2-5
V gene: TRBV28
D gene: TRBD1
CDR3 protein: CASSLSGTEETQYF

J gene: TRBJ2-3
V gene: TRBV5-4
D gene: TRBD2
CDR3 protein: CASSLPAGGDTDTQYF